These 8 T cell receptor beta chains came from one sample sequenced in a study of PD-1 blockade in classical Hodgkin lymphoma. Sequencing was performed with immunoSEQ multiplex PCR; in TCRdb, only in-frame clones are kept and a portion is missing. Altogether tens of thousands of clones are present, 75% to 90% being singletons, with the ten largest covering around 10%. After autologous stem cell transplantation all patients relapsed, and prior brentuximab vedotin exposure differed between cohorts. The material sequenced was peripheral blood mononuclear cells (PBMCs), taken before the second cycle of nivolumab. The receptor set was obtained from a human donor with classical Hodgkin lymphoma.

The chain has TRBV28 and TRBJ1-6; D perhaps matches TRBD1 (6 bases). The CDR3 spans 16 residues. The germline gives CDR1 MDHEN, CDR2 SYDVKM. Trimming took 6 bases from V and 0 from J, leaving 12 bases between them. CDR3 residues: CASRPTGHSYNSPLHF. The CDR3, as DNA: TGTGCCAGCAGGCCAACGGGACACTCCTATAATTCACCCCTCCACTTT.

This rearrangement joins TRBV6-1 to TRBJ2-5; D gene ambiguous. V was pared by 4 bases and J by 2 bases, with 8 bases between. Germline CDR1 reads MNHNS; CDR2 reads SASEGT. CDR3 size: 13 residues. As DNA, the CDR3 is TGTGCCAGCAGTGCGGTCGCGCAAGAGACCCAGTACTTC. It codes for CASSAVAQETQYF.

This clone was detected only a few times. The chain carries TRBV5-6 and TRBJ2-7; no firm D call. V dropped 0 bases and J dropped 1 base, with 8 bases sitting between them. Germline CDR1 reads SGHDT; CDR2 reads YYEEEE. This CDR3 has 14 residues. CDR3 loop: CASSLEGRSYEQYF. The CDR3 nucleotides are TGTGCCAGCAGCTTGGAGGGCAGATCCTACGAGCAGTACTTC.

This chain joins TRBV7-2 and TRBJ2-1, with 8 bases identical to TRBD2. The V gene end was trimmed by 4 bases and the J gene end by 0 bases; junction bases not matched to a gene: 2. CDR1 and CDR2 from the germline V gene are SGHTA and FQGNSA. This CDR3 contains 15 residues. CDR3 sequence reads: CASSSSGGSYNEQFF. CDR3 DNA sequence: TGTGCCAGCAGCTCGAGCGGGGGCTCCTACAATGAGCAGTTCTTC.

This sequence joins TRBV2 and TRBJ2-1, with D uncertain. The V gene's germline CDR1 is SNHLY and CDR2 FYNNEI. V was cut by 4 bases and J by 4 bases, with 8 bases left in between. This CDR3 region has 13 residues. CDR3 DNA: TGTGCCAGCAGTGGTGTTGGATACAATGAGCAGTTCTTC. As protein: CASSGVGYNEQFF.

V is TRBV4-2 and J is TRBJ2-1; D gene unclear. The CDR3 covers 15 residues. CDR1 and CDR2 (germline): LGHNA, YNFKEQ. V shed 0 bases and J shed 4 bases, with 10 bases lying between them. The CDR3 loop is CASSQDRVAYNEQFF. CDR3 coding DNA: TGTGCCAGCAGCCAAGATAGGGTCGCGTACAATGAGCAGTTCTTC.

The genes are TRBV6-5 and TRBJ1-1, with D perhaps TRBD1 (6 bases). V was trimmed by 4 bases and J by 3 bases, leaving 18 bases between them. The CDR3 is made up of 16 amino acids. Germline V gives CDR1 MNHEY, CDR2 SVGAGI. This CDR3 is CASSSGYRERDTEAFF. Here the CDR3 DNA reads TGTGCCAGCAGTTCCGGATACAGGGAAAGGGACACTGAAGCTTTCTTT.

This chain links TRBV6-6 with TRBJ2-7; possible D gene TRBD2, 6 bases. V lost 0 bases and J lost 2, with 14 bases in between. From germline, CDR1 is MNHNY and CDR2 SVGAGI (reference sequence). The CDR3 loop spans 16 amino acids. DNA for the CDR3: TGTGCCAGCAGTTACTCGAATGAGCGGGCCGCCTACGAGCAGTACTTC. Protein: CASSYSNERAAYEQYF.